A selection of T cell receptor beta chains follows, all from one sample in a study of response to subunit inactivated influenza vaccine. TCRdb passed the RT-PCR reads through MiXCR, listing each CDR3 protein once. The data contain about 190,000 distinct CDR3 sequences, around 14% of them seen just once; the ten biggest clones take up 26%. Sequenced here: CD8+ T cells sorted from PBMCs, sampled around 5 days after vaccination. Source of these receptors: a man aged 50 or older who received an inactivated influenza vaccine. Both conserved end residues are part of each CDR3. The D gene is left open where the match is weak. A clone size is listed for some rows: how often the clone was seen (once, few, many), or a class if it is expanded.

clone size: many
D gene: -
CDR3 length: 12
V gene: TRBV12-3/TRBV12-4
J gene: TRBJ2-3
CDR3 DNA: TGTGCCAGCAGCCCAGCGAGAGATACGCAGTATTTT
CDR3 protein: CASSPARDTQYF

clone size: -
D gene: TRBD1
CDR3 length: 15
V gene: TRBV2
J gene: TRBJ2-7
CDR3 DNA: TGTGCCAGCAGCGCCCCGAGACAGGGGGTCTACGAGCAGTACTTC
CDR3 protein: CASSAPRQGVYEQYF

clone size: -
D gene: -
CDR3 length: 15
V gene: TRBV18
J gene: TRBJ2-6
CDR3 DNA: TGTGCCAGCTCGGCAAGCAGCTCTGGGGCCAACGTCCTGACTTTC
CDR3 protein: CASSASSSGANVLTF

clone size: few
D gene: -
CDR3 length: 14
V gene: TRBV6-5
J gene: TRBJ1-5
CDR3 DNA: TGTGCCAGCAGTTACAACAGGGTGAATCAGCCCCAGCATTTT
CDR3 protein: CASSYNRVNQPQHF

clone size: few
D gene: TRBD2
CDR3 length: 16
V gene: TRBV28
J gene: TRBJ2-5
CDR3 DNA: TGTGCCAGCAGAGTTTTGGCTAGCGGGTACCAAGAGACCCAGTACTTC
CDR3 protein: CASRVLASGYQETQYF

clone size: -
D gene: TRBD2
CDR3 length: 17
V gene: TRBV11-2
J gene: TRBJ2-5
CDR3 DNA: TGTGCCAGCAGCTTAGATATGACTAGCGGGCCCCAAGAGACCCAGTACTTC
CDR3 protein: CASSLDMTSGPQETQYF

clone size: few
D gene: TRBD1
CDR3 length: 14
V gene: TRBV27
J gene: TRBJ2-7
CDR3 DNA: TGTGCCAGCAGTGTGACAGGGGGCTTCTACGAGCAGTACTTC
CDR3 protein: CASSVTGGFYEQYF

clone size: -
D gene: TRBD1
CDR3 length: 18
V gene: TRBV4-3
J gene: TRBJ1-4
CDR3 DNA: TGCGCCAGCAGCCAAGTGGGAGGGGGCGAATCTCTTTCTGAAAAACTGTTTTTT
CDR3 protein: CASSQVGGGESLSEKLFF

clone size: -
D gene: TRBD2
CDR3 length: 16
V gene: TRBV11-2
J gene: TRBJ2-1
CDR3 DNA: TGTGCCAGCAGCCCCCCGTATGGGCGGGAGTTCGATGAGCAGTTCTTC
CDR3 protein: CASSPPYGREFDEQFF

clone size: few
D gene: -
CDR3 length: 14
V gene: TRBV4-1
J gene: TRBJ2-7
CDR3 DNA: TGCGCCAGCAGCCCTTACTCAGGGAACTACGAGCAGTACTTC
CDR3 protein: CASSPYSGNYEQYF

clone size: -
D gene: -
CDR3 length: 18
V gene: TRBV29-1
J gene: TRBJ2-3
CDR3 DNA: TGCAGCGTTGAAGATCGAGGCGACAGGAGATCATTGACAGATACGCAGTATTTT
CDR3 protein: CSVEDRGDRRSLTDTQYF

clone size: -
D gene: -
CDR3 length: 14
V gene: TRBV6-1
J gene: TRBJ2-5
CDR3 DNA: TGTGCCAGCAGTCCCGGCGGCGTGGTAGAGACCCAGTACTTC
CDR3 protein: CASSPGGVVETQYF

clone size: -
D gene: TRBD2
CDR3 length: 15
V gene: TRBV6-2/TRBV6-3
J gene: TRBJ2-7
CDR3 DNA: TGTGCCAGCAGTTATCGGGAGGGCCGCAAATACGAGCAGTACTTC
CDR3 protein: CASSYREGRKYEQYF

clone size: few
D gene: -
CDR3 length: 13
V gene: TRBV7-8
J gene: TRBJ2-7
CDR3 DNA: TGTGCCAGCAGCCCAGCACAGGGCTACGAGCAGTACTTC
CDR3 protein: CASSPAQGYEQYF

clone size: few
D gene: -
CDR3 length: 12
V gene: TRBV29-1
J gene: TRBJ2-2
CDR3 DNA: TGCAGCGCTCGTTCGAACACCGGGGAGCTGTTTTTT
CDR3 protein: CSARSNTGELFF

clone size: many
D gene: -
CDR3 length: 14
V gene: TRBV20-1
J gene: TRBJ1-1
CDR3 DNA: TGCAGTGCTAGAGATCGTTATTTCGACACTGAAGCTTTCTTT
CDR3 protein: CSARDRYFDTEAFF

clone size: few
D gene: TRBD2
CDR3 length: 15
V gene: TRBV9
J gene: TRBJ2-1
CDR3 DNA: TGTGCCAGCAGCGTAGGACTGGGACTAGCGGTTGAGCAGTTCTTC
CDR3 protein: CASSVGLGLAVEQFF

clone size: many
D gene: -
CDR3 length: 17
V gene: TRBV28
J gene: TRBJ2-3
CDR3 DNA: TGTGCCAGCAGTACATACCGGGACTCGGCGGGCCCAGATACGCAGTATTTT
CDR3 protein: CASSTYRDSAGPDTQYF

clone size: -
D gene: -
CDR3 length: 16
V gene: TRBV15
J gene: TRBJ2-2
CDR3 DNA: TGTGCCACCAGCAGAGGAGACTATTCGAACACCGGGGAGCTGTTTTTT
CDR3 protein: CATSRGDYSNTGELFF

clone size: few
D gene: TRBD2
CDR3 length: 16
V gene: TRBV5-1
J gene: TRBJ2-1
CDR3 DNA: TGCGCCAGCAGCCGGGAGGGGCGTGGGCGCAACAATGAGCAGTTCTTC
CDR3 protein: CASSREGRGRNNEQFF

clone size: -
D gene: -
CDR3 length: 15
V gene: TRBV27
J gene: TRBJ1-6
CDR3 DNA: TGTGCCAGCAGTACTCTCCGAAGTAGGGGATCACCCCTCCACTTT
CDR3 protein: CASSTLRSRGSPLHF

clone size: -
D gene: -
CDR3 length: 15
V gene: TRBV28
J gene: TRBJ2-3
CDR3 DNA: TGTGCCAGCAGCATTTTTGGGGGGCTGGTAGATACGCAGTATTTT
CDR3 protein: CASSIFGGLVDTQYF

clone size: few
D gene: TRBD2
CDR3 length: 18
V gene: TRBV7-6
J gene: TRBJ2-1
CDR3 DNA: TGTGCCAGCAGCTTAACTTTATATGGGCTAGCGGGGGGTAATGAGCAGTTCTTC
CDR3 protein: CASSLTLYGLAGGNEQFF

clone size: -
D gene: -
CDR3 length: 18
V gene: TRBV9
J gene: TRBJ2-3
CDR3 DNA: TGTGCCAGCAGCCCTCACGTGACTGGTCGGGAGCTAACAGATACGCAGTATTTT
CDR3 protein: CASSPHVTGRELTDTQYF